This T cell receptor beta chain came from a study of cytomegalovirus exposure and HLA in healthy donors (dated by TCRdb to 2015 to 2018). In terms of the full investigation: An earlier analysis of 587 of the donors reported about 300 Gb of sequence data and 95 million to 140 million unique TCR beta sequences obtained from approximately 180 million T cells. An earlier analysis of a few hundred of the donors applied high-throughput TCR beta sequencing to assess whether each TCR beta V gene segment acted as functional or pseudogenic. Because of strong linkage in the cohort, roughly five DR-DQ haplotypes were treated as single units for association and clustering. To predict cytomegalovirus infection status, the study brought together high-throughput TCR immunosequencing, statistical association of individual TCRs with disease status, and machine learning. Alongside the repertoire data, information on donor age, sex, ethnicity and CMV serostatus was compiled. The aim of the study was to test whether cataloging public T cell receptors could identify signatures of past pathogen exposure. Besides the first cohort of hundreds of subjects, a separate validation cohort made up of 120 different subjects was used. Every repertoire in the discovery cohort had been generated on one and the same sequencing platform. HLA typing included class I and class II loci at four-digit resolution. An early release covering roughly 600 HLA-typed donors comprised about 310 gigabases of sequencing data and about 90 million unique TCR sequences. A later genetic analysis took genome-wide SNP genotypes for about three fifths of the roughly 670 donors and used that subset as a discovery cohort. The number of donors typed differed by locus, with about 629-630 for A, B, C, DRB1 and DQB1, over 500 for DQA1, approximately 570 for DPA1, and roughly 450 for DPB1. The study profiled the T cell repertoires of around 700 subjects by immunosequencing and related them to cytomegalovirus serostatus. Of the roughly 400 genotyped donors, 80% to 90% were placed in the genetic ancestry cluster associated with self-reported Caucasian donors. To study patterns of TCR occurrence, a later analysis re-analyzed previously published TCR beta repertoires from 650 to 750 donors and added high-resolution HLA genotyping. On average, over 200,000 unique TCR beta nucleotide sequences were sequenced per donor among 350 to 400 genotyped donors of the cohort, with 15% to 20% of those sequences being non-productive. In the later analysis, no new phenotypic data were used to find candidate immune exposures; instead, reliance was placed on TCR beta sequences and their occurrence across donors.

Study-wide findings and limitations: Broadly in line with IMGT annotations, most TCR beta V segments showed up in productive rearrangements about 87% or about 30% of the time in an earlier analysis of a few hundred of the donors. The presence/absence analyses assumed that sequencing depth was roughly uniform across donors, and that assumption may not be true. Linkage disequilibrium might explain the correlated functional status among segregating V segments, but an unknown experimental factor could not be ruled out. A further reported finding was that TCR beta sequences accurately predicted the HLA-A and HLA-B alleles for most subjects in the first cohort. It was suggested by the authors that the approach could potentially be generalized to other disease states and immunological phenotypes. A later analysis found that TCR association rates varied across HLA loci, with DRB1 alleles showing the most associated TCRs and HLA-C alleles the fewest. Because counts were too low, some 16 rarely observed V segments, including chromosome 9 orphons, were excluded from the earlier analysis of about 500 of the donors. A later analysis associated about 17,000 TCR beta sequences with specific HLA alleles at a false discovery rate of 0.05. Because the 87-base-pair reads could not distinguish some IMGT-functional V segments, including TRBV6-2 and TRBV6-3, those segments were excluded. In a later genetic analysis, fewer N-insertions in productive TCRs were reported among donors in an Asian-associated ancestry cluster than the roughly 700-donor mean. The only immune exposure information available for the cohort was CMV serostatus. Across donors, most TCR sequences were observed very rarely, whereas some public TCRs were present in many individuals. In a later genetic analysis, a missense DCLRE1C variant was associated with V-gene and J-gene trimming of TCR beta chains, and the association was replicated in an independent cohort. In a later analysis, most CMV-associated TCR beta chains were found to appear HLA-restricted, with HLA associations seemingly driven largely by CMV exposure. In the study, 164 TCR beta chains were listed as associated with cytomegalovirus. According to a later analysis, parvovirus B19, influenza, CMV and Epstein-Barr virus appeared linked to several top co-occurrence clusters. The cohort was sequenced for TCR beta chains only, and without alpha or paired-chain data the features that could be detected were limited. Because HLA typing was unavailable for some donors at each locus, only the typed subset was used in association tests. The classifier was reported to diagnose cytomegalovirus status with high specificity and sensitivity in both the original and validation cohorts. In vitro tests confirmed that a few of the cytomegalovirus-associated TCR beta chains recognize cytomegalovirus antigens. A cluster of highly shared sequence variants was judged likely to be a technical artifact of the sequencing pipeline. In a later analysis, HLA-associated TCR beta chains were found to be more clonally expanded and to have lower generation probabilities than equally common non-associated chains. Strong co-occurrence of HLA alleles, especially DR and DQ, made assigning TCR associations to individual alleles difficult.

In regard to this clone: Its antigen remains undetermined. It has no much larger one-base neighbor in the sample; base qualities were not kept.

Library prep was done by the immunoSEQ multiplex PCR assay. For the multiplex PCR, a mixture combining 60 forward primers for TCR Vbeta segments and 13 reverse primers for TCR Jbeta segments was used. Amplification of the CDR3 region of rearranged TCR beta genes was performed with a multiplex PCR assay on genomic DNA. The amplified TCR beta libraries were sequenced on the Illumina HiSeq System as 87-base-pair reads. In the source study's methods: Across the roughly 670 repertoires, a later analysis counted some 81 million unique TCR beta chains, 9.5 million to 13 million of which were shared by at least two donors. To remove PCR and sequencing errors, raw reads were error-corrected and collapsed into unique sequences using a nearest-neighbor algorithm that merged closely related sequences. Alignment of CDR3 sequences to IMGT reference sequences was used to assign V, D and J gene segments. For a sequence to be retained, a match of at least six nucleotides to both a V gene segment and a J gene segment was required. Rearrangements were called productive when the CDR3 lacked stop codons and stayed in frame with V and J; all others were non-productive. Following IMGT convention, CDR3 was defined as the stretch from the second conserved V-encoded cysteine up to the conserved J-encoded phenylalanine. The earlier analysis of about 500 of the donors excluded sequences that lacked an unambiguous match to a single V gene segment. An earlier analysis of 587 of the donors classified V segments as functional when productive rearrangements were above 56.7% and as segregating when the standard deviation between donors was above 5%. A statistical classification framework was built to diagnose cytomegalovirus status from the catalog of TCR beta chain sequences. V and J gene assignment, in a later analysis, came from comparing TCR nucleotide sequences with IMGT/GENE-DB human TR gene sequences. A later analysis assigned CDR3 sequences and most-parsimonious VDJ recombination scenarios with the TCRdist pipeline. A later analysis defined each TCR beta chain by its CDR3 amino acid sequence plus V-gene family, and excluded reads lacking a unique V-gene family. In a later analysis, around 600 highly shared, low-generation-probability nucleotide sequences were removed to address suspected cross-contamination and a sequencing artifact. A later analysis calculated a clonal expansion index for each public chain from normalized within-repertoire ranks of inferred template counts. In a later analysis, generation probabilities were computed using a VDJ recombination model fitted to out-of-frame rearrangements, and the results were checked against IGoR. In a later analysis, hypergeometric tests were used to score TCR-TCR, TCR-HLA and TCR-CMV co-occurrence, with a repertoire-size bias correction applied to TCR pairs. In a later analysis, false discovery rates were estimated by permuting HLA or CMV assignments 20 times. In a later analysis, co-occurring TCRs were grouped using DBSCAN, with TCRdist sequence similarity added in when clustering inside HLA-allele-positive subsets. Repertoires with fewer than 30,000 or more than 120,000 public chains were left out of co-occurrence clustering, as were several repertoires with anomalous nucleotide sharing. TCRdb holds this immuneACCESS table with in-frame rearrangements only. Some clones are missing; in checked studies, unresolved V genes explain under half, and the rest has no known cause. From that table come the V and J calls and clone size; the DNA was used to work out D and trimming. The sample table lists about 140,000 clones, roughly 80% of them with a count of one. The ten top clones hold just under 1% of the sample.

The cohort consisted of 600 or so healthy bone marrow donors. At the time of sampling, all cohort members were nominally healthy, though unrecorded immune exposures were likely present. The donor tested CMV seronegative, placing the donor among the 300 to 400 seronegative members of the cohort. Every donor gave a peripheral blood sample, and the peripheral blood mononuclear cells from that sample were used for TCR beta sequencing. The Qiagen DNeasy Blood Extraction Kit was used to extract genomic DNA from the blood cell samples. CDR1 is given as LGHNA and CDR2 as YSLEER, both from the germline V gene. Clipping removes 0 bases from V and 3 bases from J, with 1 as the unmatched junction base count. The CDR3 goes from the cysteine to the phenylalanine over 14 residues. This entry keeps only the CDR3 DNA: 42 bases, framed from base 1.

This sequence originates from a man aged 18 to 29 in good health and CMV-seronegative. The sequence is built from TRBV4-3 and TRBJ2-7, with TRBD1 identical over 8 junction bases. Sample: PBMCs. The DNA reads as follows: TGCGCCAGCAGCCAAGAGGGGACAGGCTACGAGCAGTACTTC. Its amino acids are CASSQEGTGYEQYF.